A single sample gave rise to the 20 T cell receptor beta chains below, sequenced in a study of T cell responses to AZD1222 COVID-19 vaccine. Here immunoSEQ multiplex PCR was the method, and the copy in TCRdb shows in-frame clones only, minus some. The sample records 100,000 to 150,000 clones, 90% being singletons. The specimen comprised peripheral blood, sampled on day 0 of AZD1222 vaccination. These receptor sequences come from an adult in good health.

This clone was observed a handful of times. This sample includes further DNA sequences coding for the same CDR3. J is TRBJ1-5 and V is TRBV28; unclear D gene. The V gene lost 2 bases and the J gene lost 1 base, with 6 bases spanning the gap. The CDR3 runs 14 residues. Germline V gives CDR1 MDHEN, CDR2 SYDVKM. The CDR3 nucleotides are TGTGCCAGCAGTTTAATGGGAAGCAATCAGCCCCAGCATTTT. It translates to CASSLMGSNQPQHF.

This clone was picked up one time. CDR3 loop: CASSPPGGNGYTF. CDR3 bases: TGTGCCAGCAGTCCCCCAGGCGGGAATGGCTACACCTTC. This chain links TRBV25-1 with TRBJ1-2, with D unclear. V dropped 5 bases and J dropped 6 bases, with 13 bases sitting between them. There are 13 residues in the CDR3. Germline V CDR1 and CDR2: MGHDK, SYGVNS.

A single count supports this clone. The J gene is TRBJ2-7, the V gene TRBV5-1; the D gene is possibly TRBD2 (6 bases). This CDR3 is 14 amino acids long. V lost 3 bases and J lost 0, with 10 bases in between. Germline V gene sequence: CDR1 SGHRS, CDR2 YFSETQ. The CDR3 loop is CASSSEGRSYEQYF. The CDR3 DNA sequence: TGCGCCAGCAGCTCGGAGGGGCGCTCCTACGAGCAGTACTTC.

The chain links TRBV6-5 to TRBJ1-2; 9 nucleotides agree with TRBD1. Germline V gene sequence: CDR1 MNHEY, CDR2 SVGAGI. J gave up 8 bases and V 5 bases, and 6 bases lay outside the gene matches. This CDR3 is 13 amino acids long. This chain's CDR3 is CASSRQGTGGYTF. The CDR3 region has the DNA TGTGCCAGCAGTCGACAGGGGACAGGGGGCTACACCTTC.

The chain's CDR3 is CASSETTAEAFF. CDR3 sequence (DNA): TGCGCCAGCAGCGAAACGACAGCGGAAGCTTTCTTT. The J gene is TRBJ1-1, the V gene TRBV10-2; weak D call: TRBD1 (5 bases). From germline, CDR1 is WSHSY and CDR2 SAAADI. The CDR3 covers 12 residues. V was cut by 6 bases and J by 8 bases, with 13 bases left in between.

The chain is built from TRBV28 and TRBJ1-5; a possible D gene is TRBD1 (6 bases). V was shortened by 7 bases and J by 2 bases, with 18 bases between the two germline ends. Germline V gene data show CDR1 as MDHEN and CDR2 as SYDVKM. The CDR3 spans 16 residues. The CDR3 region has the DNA TGTGCCAGCAATTACCTGGCGGGGGCGGGCAATCAGCCCCAGCATTTT. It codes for CASNYLAGAGNQPQHF.

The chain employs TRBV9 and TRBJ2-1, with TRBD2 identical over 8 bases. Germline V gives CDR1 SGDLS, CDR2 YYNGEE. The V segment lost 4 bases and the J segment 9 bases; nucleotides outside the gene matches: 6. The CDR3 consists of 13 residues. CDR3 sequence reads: CASSLGGAVEQFF. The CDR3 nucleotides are TGTGCCAGCAGCCTCGGGGGGGCCGTTGAGCAGTTCTTC.

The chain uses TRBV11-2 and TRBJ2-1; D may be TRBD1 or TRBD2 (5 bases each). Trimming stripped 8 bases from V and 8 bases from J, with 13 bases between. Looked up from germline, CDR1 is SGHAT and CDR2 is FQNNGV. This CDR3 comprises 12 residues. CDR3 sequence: CASSGGIHEQFF. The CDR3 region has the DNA TGTGCCAGCTCTGGGGGTATCCATGAGCAGTTCTTC.

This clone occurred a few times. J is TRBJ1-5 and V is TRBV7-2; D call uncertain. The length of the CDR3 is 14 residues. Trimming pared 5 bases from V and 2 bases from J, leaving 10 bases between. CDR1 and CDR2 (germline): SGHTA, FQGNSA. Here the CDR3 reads CASSPAGGNQPQHF. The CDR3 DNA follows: TGTGCCAGCAGCCCTGCCGGGGGCAATCAGCCCCAGCATTTT. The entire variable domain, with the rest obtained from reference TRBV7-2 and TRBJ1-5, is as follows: GAGVSQSPSNKVTEKGKDVELRCDPISGHTALYWYRQSLGQGLEFLIYFQGNSAPDKSGLPSDRFSAERTGGSVSTLTIQRTQQEDSAVYLCASSPAGGNQPQHFGDGTRLSIL.

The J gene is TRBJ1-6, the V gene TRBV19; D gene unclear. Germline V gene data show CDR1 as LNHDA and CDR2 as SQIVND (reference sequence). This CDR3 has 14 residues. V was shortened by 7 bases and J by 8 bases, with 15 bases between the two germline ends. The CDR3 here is CASKLRSGHSPLHF. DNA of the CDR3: TGTGCCAGTAAATTGAGATCCGGTCATTCACCCCTCCACTTT.

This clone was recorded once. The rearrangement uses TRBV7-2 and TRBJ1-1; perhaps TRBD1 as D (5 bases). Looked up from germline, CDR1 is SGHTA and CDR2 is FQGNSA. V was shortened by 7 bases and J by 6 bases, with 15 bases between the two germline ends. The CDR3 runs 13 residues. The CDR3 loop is CASIFPAGAEAFF. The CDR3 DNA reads TGTGCCAGCATCTTCCCCGCGGGGGCTGAAGCTTTCTTT. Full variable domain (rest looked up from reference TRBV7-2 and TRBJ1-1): GAGVSQSPSNKVTEKGKDVELRCDPISGHTALYWYRQSLGQGLEFLIYFQGNSAPDKSGLPSDRFSAERTGGSVSTLTIQRTQQEDSAVYLCASIFPAGAEAFFGQGTRLTVV.

The DNA of the CDR3 is TGTGCCAGCAGCGACCAGGGGGGAAACACTGAAGCTTTCTTT. Amino acid sequence: CASSDQGGNTEAFF. This chain joins TRBV9 and TRBJ1-1, with 7 nucleotides matching TRBD1. This CDR3 region has 14 residues. Germline V gene sequence: CDR1 SGDLS, CDR2 YYNGEE. Trimming cost V 3 bases and J 2 bases; bases outside gene matches: 4.

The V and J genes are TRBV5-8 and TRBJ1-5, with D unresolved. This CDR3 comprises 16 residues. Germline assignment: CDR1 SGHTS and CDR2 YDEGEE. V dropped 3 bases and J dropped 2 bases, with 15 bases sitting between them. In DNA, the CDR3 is TGTGCCAGCAGCTCCGGGGTCGGTGTAGGCAATCAGCCCCAGCATTTT. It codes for CASSSGVGVGNQPQHF.

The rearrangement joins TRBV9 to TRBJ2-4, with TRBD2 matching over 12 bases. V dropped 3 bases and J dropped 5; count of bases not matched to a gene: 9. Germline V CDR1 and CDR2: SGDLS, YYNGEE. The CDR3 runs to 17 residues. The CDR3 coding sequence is TGTGCCAGCAGCGGACCTCTAGCGGGGGGGCAGCAAAACATTCAGTACTTC. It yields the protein CASSGPLAGGQQNIQYF.

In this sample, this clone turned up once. The CDR3 region is CANTLAGTDTQYF. For the CDR3, the DNA is TGTGCCAACACCTTAGCAGGCACAGATACGCAGTATTTT. The genes are TRBV7-9 and TRBJ2-3; D gene uncertain. The CDR3 consists of 13 residues. V dropped 10 bases and J dropped 1 base, with 12 bases sitting between them. Per germline, CDR1 SEHNR and CDR2 FQNEAQ (reference sequence).

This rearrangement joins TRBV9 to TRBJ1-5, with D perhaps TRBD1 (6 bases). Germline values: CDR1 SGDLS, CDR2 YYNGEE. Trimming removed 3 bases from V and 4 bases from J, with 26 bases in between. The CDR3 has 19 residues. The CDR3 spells CASSARRDSGEGLNQPQHF. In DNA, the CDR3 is TGTGCCAGCAGCGCCCGAAGGGATTCAGGGGAAGGTTTAAATCAGCCCCAGCATTTT.

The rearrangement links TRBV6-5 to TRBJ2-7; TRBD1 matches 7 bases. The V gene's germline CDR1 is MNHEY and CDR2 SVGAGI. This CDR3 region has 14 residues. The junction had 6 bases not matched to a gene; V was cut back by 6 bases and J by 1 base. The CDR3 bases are TGTGCCAGCAGACCACAGGGGCGTTCCTACGAGCAGTACTTC. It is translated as CASRPQGRSYEQYF.

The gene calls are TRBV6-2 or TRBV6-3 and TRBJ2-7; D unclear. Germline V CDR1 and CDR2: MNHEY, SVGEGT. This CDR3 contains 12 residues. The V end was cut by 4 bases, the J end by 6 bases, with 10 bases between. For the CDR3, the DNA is TGTGCCAGCAGTTCCGCCCAGTCCGAGCAGTACTTC. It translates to CASSSAQSEQYF.

CDR3 protein: CASSLKGRASPLHF. The CDR3 DNA sequence: TGTGCCAGCAGTTTAAAGGGGAGGGCTTCACCCCTCCACTTT. The V and J genes are TRBV28 and TRBJ1-6; a possible D gene is TRBD1 (5 bases). The CDR3 sequence is 14 residues long. V shed 2 bases and J shed 9 bases, with 11 bases lying between them. Germline-derived CDR1 and CDR2 are MDHEN and SYDVKM. The whole variable domain, filled in from reference TRBV28 and TRBJ1-6, reads DVKVTQSSRYLVKRTGEKVFLECVQDMDHENMFWYRQDPGLGLRLIYFSYDVKMKEKGDIPEGYSVSREKKERFSLILESASTNQTSMYLCASSLKGRASPLHFGNGTRLTVT.

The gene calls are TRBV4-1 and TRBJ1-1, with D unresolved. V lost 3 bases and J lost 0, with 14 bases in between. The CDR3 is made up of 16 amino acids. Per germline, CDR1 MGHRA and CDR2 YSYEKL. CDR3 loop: CASSQSPGQLNTEAFF. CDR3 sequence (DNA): TGCGCCAGCAGCCAGTCGCCAGGCCAACTGAACACTGAAGCTTTCTTT.